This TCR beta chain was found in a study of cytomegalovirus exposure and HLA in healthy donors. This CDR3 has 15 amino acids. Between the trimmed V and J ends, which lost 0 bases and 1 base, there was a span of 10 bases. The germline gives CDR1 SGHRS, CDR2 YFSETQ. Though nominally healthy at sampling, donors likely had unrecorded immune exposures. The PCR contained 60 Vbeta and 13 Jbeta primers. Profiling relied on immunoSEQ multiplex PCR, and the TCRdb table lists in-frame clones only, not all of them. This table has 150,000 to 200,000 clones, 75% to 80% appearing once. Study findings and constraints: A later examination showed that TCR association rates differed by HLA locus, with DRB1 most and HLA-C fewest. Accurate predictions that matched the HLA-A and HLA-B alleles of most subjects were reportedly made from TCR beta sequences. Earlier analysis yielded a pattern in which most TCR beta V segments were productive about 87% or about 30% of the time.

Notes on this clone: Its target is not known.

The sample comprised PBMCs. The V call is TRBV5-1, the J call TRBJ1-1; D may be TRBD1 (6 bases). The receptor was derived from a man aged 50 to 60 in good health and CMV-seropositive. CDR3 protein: CASSLAGTKNTEAFF. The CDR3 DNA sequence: TGCGCCAGCAGCTTGGCCGGGACAAAGAACACTGAAGCTTTCTTT.